The 3 T cell receptor beta chains in this list originate from one sample, sequenced in a study of cytomegalovirus exposure and HLA in healthy donors. Sequencing was performed with immunoSEQ multiplex PCR; in TCRdb, only in-frame clones are kept and a portion is missing. The sample has some 170,000 clones, around nine tenths seen once; the top ten hold about a tenth. Sequencing was done on a sample of PBMCs. Source of these receptors: a woman aged 18-29 years in good health and CMV-seropositive.

The rearrangement links TRBV6-5 to TRBJ1-3; 7 nucleotides agree with TRBD1. The length of the CDR3 is 15 residues. V lost 7 bases to trimming and J lost 4 bases; unmatched junction nucleotides: 10. Germline V gene data show CDR1 as MNHEY and CDR2 as SVGAGI. The CDR3 bases are TGTGCCAGCACCGATACAGGGGTAAACGGAAACACCATATATTTT. This sequence encodes CASTDTGVNGNTIYF.

This rearrangement joins TRBV7-2 to TRBJ1-2; TRBD1 matches 7 bases. This CDR3 has 15 residues. Germline trimming cut 3 bases from V and 4 bases from J; bases unmatched to any gene: 8. The germline V gene encodes CDR1 SGHTA and CDR2 FQGNSA. In nucleotides, the CDR3 is TGTGCCAGCAGCTTCCGGGACAGCGCGATCTATGGCTACACCTTC. Translated: CASSFRDSAIYGYTF. Based on the CDR3 plus reference TRBV7-2 and TRBJ1-2, the full variable domain is GAGVSQSPSNKVTEKGKDVELRCDPISGHTALYWYRQSLGQGLEFLIYFQGNSAPDKSGLPSDRFSAERTGGSVSTLTIQRTQQEDSAVYLCASSFRDSAIYGYTFGSGTRLTVV.

The rearrangement links TRBV10-3 to TRBJ1-1, with TRBD1 matching 11 bases. This CDR3 comprises 15 residues. With 3 bases clipped from V and 8 bases from J, the junction kept 8 bases outside the gene matches. The V gene's germline CDR1 is ENHRY and CDR2 SYGVKD. The CDR3 sequence is CAISDLDRGRIEAFF. The CDR3 coding sequence is TGTGCCATCAGTGACCTGGACAGGGGGCGAATAGAAGCTTTCTTT.